The 24 T cell receptor beta chains reported below all come from one sample, sequenced in a study of shared clonotypes between healthy human individuals. Naive CD8 cells lacked CD45RO, underwent positive selection for CCR7 and left out terminally differentiated effector memory CD45RA+ cells. Produced via immunoSEQ multiplex PCR; TCRdb's table is partial and in-frame only. Of roughly 2.1 million clones listed, about 93% were seen once; the top ten hold around 1.7%. The sequencing sample was made of naive CD8+ T cells from PBMCs. Receptors originate from a man aged 18 to 30 in good health. Some clones in this sample may be carry-over from other donors' samples.

A few counts support this clone. This chain uses TRBV28 with TRBJ2-2; D unresolved. Germline V gene sequence: CDR1 MDHEN, CDR2 SYDVKM. Trimming removed 2 bases from V and 1 base from J, with 5 bases in between. This CDR3 region has 14 residues. The CDR3: CASSLVKNTGELFF. As DNA, the CDR3 is TGTGCCAGCAGTTTAGTTAAGAACACCGGGGAGCTGTTTTTT.

The rearrangement links TRBV4-2 to TRBJ2-5; D may be TRBD2 (6 bases). Germline loops: CDR1 LGHNA, CDR2 YNFKEQ. This CDR3 spans 15 amino acids. V shed 1 base and J shed 5 bases, with 14 bases lying between them. The DNA of the CDR3 is TGTGCCAGCAGCCAAGCTCCCCGCCGGGAGGAGACCCAGTACTTC. It is translated as CASSQAPRREETQYF.

The chain combines TRBV28 with TRBJ1-4, with 7 bases that match TRBD1. This CDR3 is built from 15 residues. Germline V CDR1 and CDR2: MDHEN, SYDVKM. Trimming removed 4 bases from V and 8 bases from J; junction bases left unmatched: 10. Here the CDR3 DNA reads TGTGCCAGCAGTTCCACTGACAGGGTTTACGAAAAACTGTTTTTT. As protein: CASSSTDRVYEKLFF.

This chain joins TRBV7-9 and TRBJ2-1, with D perhaps TRBD2 (6 bases). The V gene lost 4 bases and the J gene lost 6 bases, with 19 bases spanning the gap. From germline, CDR1 is SEHNR and CDR2 FQNEAQ (reference sequence). The CDR3 is 16 amino acids. In nucleotides, the CDR3 is TGTGCCAGCAGCTCACCGGGACTCCCCAAGGGCAATGAGCAGTTCTTC. Amino acid sequence: CASSSPGLPKGNEQFF.

The chain uses TRBV7-8 and TRBJ2-3; 7 nucleotides agree with TRBD2. CDR3 length: 15 residues. Trimming removed 1 base from V and 0 bases from J; junction bases left unmatched: 1. Per the germline V gene, CDR1 is SGHVS and CDR2 is FQNEAQ. This CDR3 is CASSLERGSTDTQYF. The CDR3 DNA follows: TGTGCCAGCAGCTTAGAGCGGGGAAGCACAGATACGCAGTATTTT.

The CDR3 region is CASSDAPGGLPYEQYF. The CDR3, as DNA: TGCGCCAGCAGTGACGCCCCAGGGGGCCTCCCCTACGAGCAGTACTTC. The chain joins TRBV10-1 to TRBJ2-7, with 8 nucleotides matching TRBD1. Trimming at V came to 3 bases and at J to 2 bases, leaving 9 bases not matched to a gene. Germline CDR1 is WNHNN and CDR2 is SYGVQD (reference sequence). The CDR3 sequence is 16 residues long.

V and J are TRBV4-1 and TRBJ2-1; tentative D call: TRBD1 (6 bases). In germline, CDR1 is MGHRA, CDR2 YSYEKL. The CDR3 length is 19 residues. V was pared by 1 base and J by 6 bases, with 25 bases between. The CDR3 protein is CASSQAGRTAVGYSNEQFF. CDR3 in DNA: TGCGCCAGCAGCCAAGCGGGACGGACAGCCGTAGGTTATAGCAATGAGCAGTTCTTC.

A note on this clone: The junction shows a germline mismatch at one end, possibly a read error. The gene calls are TRBV6-5 and TRBJ1-2; possible D gene TRBD1, 5 bases. CDR3 length: 12 residues. Germline CDR1 and CDR2: MNHEY and SVGAGI. The CDR3 DNA follows: TGTGCCAGCAATTACGGGGCCATGCGCTACACCTTC. Translation: CASNYGAMRYTF.

This sequence joins TRBV15 and TRBJ2-3, with 10 bases that match TRBD2. The germline V gene has CDR1 LNHNV and CDR2 YYDKDF (reference sequence). There are 15 residues in the CDR3. V was clipped by 4 bases and J by 6 bases; unmatched bases: 7. Written as DNA, the CDR3 is TGTGCCACCAGCAAGAGTAGCGGGAGGACCGATACGCAGTATTTT. Protein sequence: CATSKSSGRTDTQYF.

This clone appeared a single time. This chain links TRBV25-1 with TRBJ1-1, with 8 bases lining up with TRBD1. The CDR3 totals 17 residues. Germline-derived CDR1 and CDR2 are MGHDK and SYGVNS. V lost 5 bases to trimming and J lost 1 base; unmatched junction nucleotides: 12. As DNA, the CDR3 is TGTGCCAGCAGTCAATGGGTATCCGACAGGGGGAACACTGAAGCTTTCTTT. This codes for CASSQWVSDRGNTEAFF.

This chain uses TRBV4-1 with TRBJ2-7, with 9 bases fitting TRBD1. V lost 1 base and J lost 4; bases outside the gene matches: 5. From germline, CDR1 is MGHRA and CDR2 YSYEKL. This CDR3 region has 15 residues. The CDR3 spells CASSQAGTGWYEQYF. The CDR3 DNA reads TGCGCCAGCAGCCAAGCCGGGACAGGGTGGTACGAGCAGTACTTC.

This chain links TRBV5-1 with TRBJ2-3; no clear D gene. CDR3 length: 17 amino acids. Germline V gene data show CDR1 as SGHRS and CDR2 as YFSETQ. V dropped 2 bases and J dropped 1 base, with 17 bases sitting between them. CDR3 region: CASSFTLGQRGTDTQYF. CDR3 nucleotides: TGCGCCAGCAGCTTCACCCTCGGGCAAAGGGGCACAGATACGCAGTATTTT.

The chain combines TRBV27 with TRBJ2-7; 8 nucleotides line up with TRBD2. The CDR3 is 17 amino acids. CDR1 and CDR2 from the germline V gene are MNHEY and SMNVEV (reference sequence). With V trimmed by 0 bases and J by 7 bases, 14 bases remained unmatched. The CDR3 loop reads CASSLSAGAGIGEEQYF. The CDR3 DNA follows: TGTGCCAGCAGTTTATCAGCGGGAGCCGGTATAGGAGAAGAGCAGTACTTC.

The CDR3 region is CASLLGNEQFF. DNA for the CDR3: TGTGCCAGCCTTCTAGGGAATGAGCAGTTCTTC. This chain joins TRBV2 and TRBJ2-1; D remains ambiguous. The V gene's germline CDR1 is SNHLY and CDR2 FYNNEI. V dropped 8 bases and J dropped 7 bases, with 9 bases sitting between them. This CDR3 comprises 11 residues.

J is TRBJ2-7 and V is TRBV4-1; 12 positions match TRBD2. Germline lookup yields CDR1 MGHRA and CDR2 YSYEKL. The CDR3 has 14 amino acids. Losses at the gene ends were 4 bases for V and 6 bases for J; bases not matched to a gene: 4. CDR3 region: CASSPGLAGIEQYF. The CDR3 DNA reads as TGCGCCAGCAGCCCAGGACTAGCGGGAATCGAGCAGTACTTC.

This chain joins TRBV19 and TRBJ1-1; TRBD1 might be the D (5 bases). CDR3 length equals 13 residues. Germline values: CDR1 LNHDA, CDR2 SQIVND (reference sequence). Trimming stripped 6 bases from V and 3 bases from J, with 11 bases between. The CDR3 is CASSVPRDTEAFF. CDR3 sequence (DNA): TGTGCCAGTAGCGTCCCCAGGGACACTGAAGCTTTCTTT.

The rearrangement links TRBV10-3 to TRBJ1-4; TRBD1 matches at 7 bases. This CDR3 comprises 16 residues. Germline loops: CDR1 ENHRY, CDR2 SYGVKD. The junction had 2 bases not matched to a gene; V was cut back by 0 bases and J by 1 base. The CDR3 spells CAISESRQGTNEKLFF. The CDR3 nucleotides read TGTGCCATCAGTGAGTCTCGACAGGGAACTAATGAAAAACTGTTTTTT.

The chain uses TRBV5-8 and TRBJ2-1; 7 positions match TRBD1. CDR1 SGHTS and CDR2 YDEGEE come from the germline V gene. V was pared by 3 bases and J by 4 bases, with 10 bases of the junction left unmatched. This CDR3 comprises 16 residues. CDR3: CASSSDLPTGYNEQFF. In nucleotides, the CDR3 is TGTGCCAGCAGCTCCGACCTGCCGACAGGGTACAATGAGCAGTTCTTC.

V gene TRBV7-9 combines with J gene TRBJ2-6; D unclear. V gave up 1 base and J gave up 0 bases, with 10 bases separating them. CDR1 and CDR2 (germline): SEHNR, FQNEAQ (reference sequence). CDR3 size: 17 residues. The CDR3: CASSLVEALSGANVLTF. The CDR3 nucleotides are TGTGCCAGCAGCTTAGTAGAGGCCCTCTCTGGGGCCAACGTCCTGACTTTC.

The J gene is TRBJ1-1, the V gene TRBV28; D perhaps matches TRBD1 (5 bases). Germline assignment: CDR1 MDHEN and CDR2 SYDVKM. Trimming took 0 bases from V and 3 from J, leaving 14 bases between them. The CDR3 has 16 amino acids. The CDR3, as DNA: TGTGCCAGCAGTTTATGGGGACCCAGTCGGGACACTGAAGCTTTCTTT. This sequence encodes CASSLWGPSRDTEAFF. The full variable domain, completed using reference TRBV28 and TRBJ1-1, is DVKVTQSSRYLVKRTGEKVFLECVQDMDHENMFWYRQDPGLGLRLIYFSYDVKMKEKGDIPEGYSVSREKKERFSLILESASTNQTSMYLCASSLWGPSRDTEAFFGQGTRLTVV.

V usage is TRBV28 and J usage is TRBJ1-5; 8 bases fit TRBD1. CDR3 length: 13 amino acids. Unmatched junction bases numbered 6, after V lost 7 bases and J lost 7 bases. Germline-derived CDR1 and CDR2 are MDHEN and SYDVKM. Written as DNA, the CDR3 is TGTGCCAGCACCCCAGGGGGCGGACAGCCCCAGCATTTT. Its protein is CASTPGGGQPQHF.

The chain has TRBV4-3 and TRBJ2-4, with D unclear. Between the trimmed V and J ends, which lost 0 bases and 5 bases, there was a span of 8 bases. This CDR3 has 14 residues. From germline, CDR1 is LGHNA and CDR2 YSLEER. The CDR3 bases are TGCGCCAGCAGCCAAGAGGCAGGCCAAAACATTCAGTACTTC. This gives the protein CASSQEAGQNIQYF.

The rearrangement uses TRBV6-5 and TRBJ2-1; D gene uncertain. The CDR3 loop spans 12 amino acids. Germline V gene sequence: CDR1 MNHEY, CDR2 SVGAGI. Trimming took 2 bases from V and 6 from J, leaving 5 bases between them. CDR3 amino acids: CASSYGFNEQFF. The CDR3 coding sequence is TGTGCCAGCAGTTACGGTTTCAATGAGCAGTTCTTC.

In the case of this clone: The same CDR3 arises from other DNA sequences in this sample as well. The chain carries TRBV6-5 and TRBJ1-2; 7 bases match TRBD1. The CDR3 length is 14 residues. After removal of 0 bases from V and 4 bases from J, the junction contained 2 bases not matched to a gene. Per the germline V gene, CDR1 is MNHEY and CDR2 is SVGAGI. The CDR3 DNA reads TGTGCCAGCAGTTACTCGGCAGGGGGCTATGGCTACACCTTC. Its protein is CASSYSAGGYGYTF.